This T cell receptor beta chain stems from a study of ipilimumab plus nivolumab after autologous stem cell transplantation. Study-level findings and limits: Per the authors, repertoire, Treg and microbiota data justify further study.

Sequencing was performed with immunoSEQ multiplex PCR; in TCRdb, only in-frame clones are kept and a portion is missing. The table has around 45,000 clones, 70% to 90% seen once. Details on this clone: Its matching antigen is unknown.

CDR1 is SQVTM and CDR2 is ANQGSEA in the germline V gene. Losses at the gene ends were 4 bases for V and 6 bases for J; bases not matched to a gene: 3. This CDR3 is built from 13 residues. Checkpoint therapy with ipilimumab 1 mg/kg began 14 to 28 days after transplant. The gene calls are TRBV29-1 and TRBJ2-1, with 10 bases identical to TRBD2. This sequence was found in a male donor with multiple myeloma. The material sequenced was PBMCs, taken in a trial of ipilimumab plus nivolumab as post-transplant consolidation. The CDR3 DNA follows: TGCAGCGTTGGGCGGACTAGCGGCAATGAGCAGTTCTTC. It yields the protein CSVGRTSGNEQFF.